This T cell receptor (beta chain) was sequenced in a study of identical twins. The study's findings and limits: Insertion counts were lower in abundant cord blood beta clonotypes, a trend that memory repertoires did not show.

This clonotype was detected a few times. Its specificity is not known. TCRdb itself ran the 5' RACE reads through MiXCR, one entry per CDR3 protein. The sample carries around 370,000 distinct CDR3 sequences, 9% recorded once. Looked up from germline, CDR1 is SGHRS and CDR2 is YFSETQ. The CDR3 has 16 amino acids. V trimming: 4 bases; J trimming: 9 bases; junction bases outside the gene matches: 15. The sequenced sample was naive T cells sorted from blood. V and J are TRBV5-1 and TRBJ2-1, with TRBD2 matching over 8 bases. This receptor was identified in a woman between 50 and 59 years old in good health. CDR3 bases: TGCGCCAGCAGCACAGGACTAGCCGGAGCGATCGGTGAGCAGTTCTTC. Amino acids: CASSTGLAGAIGEQFF.